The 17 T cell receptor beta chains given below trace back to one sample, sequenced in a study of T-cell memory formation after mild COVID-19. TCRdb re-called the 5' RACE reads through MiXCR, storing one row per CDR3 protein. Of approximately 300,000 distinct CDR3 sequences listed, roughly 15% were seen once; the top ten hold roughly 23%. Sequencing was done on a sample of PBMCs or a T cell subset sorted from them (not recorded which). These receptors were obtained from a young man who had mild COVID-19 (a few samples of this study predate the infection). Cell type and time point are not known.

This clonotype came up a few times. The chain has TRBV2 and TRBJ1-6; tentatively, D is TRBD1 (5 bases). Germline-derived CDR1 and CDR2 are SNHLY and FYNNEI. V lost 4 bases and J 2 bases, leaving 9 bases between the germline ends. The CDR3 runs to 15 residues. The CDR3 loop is CASSAGGTYNSPLHF. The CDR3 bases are TGTGCCAGCAGTGCGGGGGGGACCTATAATTCACCCCTCCACTTT.

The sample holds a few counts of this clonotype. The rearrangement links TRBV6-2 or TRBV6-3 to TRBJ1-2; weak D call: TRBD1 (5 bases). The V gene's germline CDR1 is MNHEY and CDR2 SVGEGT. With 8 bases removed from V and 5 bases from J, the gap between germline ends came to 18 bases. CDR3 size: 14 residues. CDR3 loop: CASLRAAFGYGYTF. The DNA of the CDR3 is TGTGCCAGCCTCAGGGCAGCGTTCGGTTATGGCTACACCTTC.

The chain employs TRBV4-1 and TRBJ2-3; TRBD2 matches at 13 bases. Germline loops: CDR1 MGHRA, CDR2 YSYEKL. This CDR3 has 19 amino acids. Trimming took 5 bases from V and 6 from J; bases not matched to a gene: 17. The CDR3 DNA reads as TGCGCCAGCAGCTACCAAGGATCAAAGGGACTAGCGGGGATGGATACGCAGTATTTT. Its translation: CASSYQGSKGLAGMDTQYF.

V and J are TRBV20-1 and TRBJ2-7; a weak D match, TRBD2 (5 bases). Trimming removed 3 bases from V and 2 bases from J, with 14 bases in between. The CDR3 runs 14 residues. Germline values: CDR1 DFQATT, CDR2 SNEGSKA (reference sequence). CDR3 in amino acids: CSARPARGTYEQYV. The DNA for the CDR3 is TGCAGTGCTAGGCCAGCACGGGGAACCTACGAGCAGTACGTC.

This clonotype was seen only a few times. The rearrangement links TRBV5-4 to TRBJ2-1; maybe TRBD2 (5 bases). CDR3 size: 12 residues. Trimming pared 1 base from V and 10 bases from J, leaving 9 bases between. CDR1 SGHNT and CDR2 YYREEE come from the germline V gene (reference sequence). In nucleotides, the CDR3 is TGTGCCAGCAGCTTGAGTTCGGGGGAGCAGTTCTTC. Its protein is CASSLSSGEQFF.

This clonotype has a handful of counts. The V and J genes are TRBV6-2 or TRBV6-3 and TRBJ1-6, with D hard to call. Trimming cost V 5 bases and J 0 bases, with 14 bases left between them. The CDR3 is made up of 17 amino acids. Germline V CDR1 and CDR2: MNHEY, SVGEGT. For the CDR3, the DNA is TGTGCCAGCAGTCCGCCCTCCCGGAGCTCCTATAATTCACCCCTCCACTTT. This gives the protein CASSPPSRSSYNSPLHF.

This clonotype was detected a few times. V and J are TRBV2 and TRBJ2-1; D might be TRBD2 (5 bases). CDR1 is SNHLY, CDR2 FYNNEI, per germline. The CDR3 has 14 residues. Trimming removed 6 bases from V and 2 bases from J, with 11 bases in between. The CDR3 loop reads CASSGSGPYNEQFF. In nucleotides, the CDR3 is TGTGCCAGCAGCGGCAGCGGCCCCTACAATGAGCAGTTCTTC. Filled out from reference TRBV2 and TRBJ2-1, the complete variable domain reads EPEVTQTPSHQVTQMGQEVILRCVPISNHLYFYWYRQILGQKVEFLVSFYNNEISEKSEIFDDQFSVERPDGSNFTLKIRSTKLEDSAMYFCASSGSGPYNEQFFGPGTRLTVL.

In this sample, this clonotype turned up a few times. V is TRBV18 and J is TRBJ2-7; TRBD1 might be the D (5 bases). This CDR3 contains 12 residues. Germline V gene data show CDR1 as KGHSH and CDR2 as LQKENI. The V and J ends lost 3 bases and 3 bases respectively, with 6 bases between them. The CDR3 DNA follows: TGTGCCAGCTCACCGGGGCTCTACGAGCAGTACTTC. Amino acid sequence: CASSPGLYEQYF. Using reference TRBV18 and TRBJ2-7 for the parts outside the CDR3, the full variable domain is NAGVMQNPRHLVRRRGQEARLRCSPMKGHSHVYWYRQLPEEGLKFMVYLQKENIIDESGMPKERFSAEFPKEGPSILRIQQVVRGDSAAYFCASSPGLYEQYFGPGTRLTVT.

The CDR3: CAISEDRDQPQHF. The CDR3 nucleotides read TGTGCCATCAGTGAGGACAGGGATCAGCCCCAGCATTTT. The rearrangement joins TRBV10-3 to TRBJ1-5; the match to TRBD1 covers 7 bases. Trimming cost V 2 bases and J 5 bases; bases outside gene matches: 0. The CDR3 sequence is 13 residues long. Germline V gives CDR1 ENHRY, CDR2 SYGVKD.

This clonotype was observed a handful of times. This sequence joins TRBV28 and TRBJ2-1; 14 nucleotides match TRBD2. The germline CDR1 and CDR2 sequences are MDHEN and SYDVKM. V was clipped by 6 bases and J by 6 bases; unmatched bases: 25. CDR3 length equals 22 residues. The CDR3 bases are TGTGCCAGCAGACCGCGACAGGGGGCCTTCCGGACTAGCGGGGGGCAGGTCAATGAGCAGTTCTTC. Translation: CASRPRQGAFRTSGGQVNEQFF.

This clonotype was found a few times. CDR3 nucleotides: TGCGCCAGCAGCTTGGACAGATTCACCGGGGAGCTGTTTTTT. Encoded protein: CASSLDRFTGELFF. V gene TRBV5-1 combines with J gene TRBJ2-2; D not certain. Trimming removed 0 bases at V and 4 bases at J, with 7 bases between. The CDR3 loop spans 14 amino acids. Germline loops: CDR1 SGHRS, CDR2 YFSETQ.

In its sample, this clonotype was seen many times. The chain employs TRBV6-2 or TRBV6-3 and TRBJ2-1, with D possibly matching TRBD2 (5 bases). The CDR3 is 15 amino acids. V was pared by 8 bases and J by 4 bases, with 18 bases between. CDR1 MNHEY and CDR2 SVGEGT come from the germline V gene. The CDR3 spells CASLLAGSLYNEQFF. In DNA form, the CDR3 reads TGTGCCAGCCTCCTCGCGGGCAGTTTATACAATGAGCAGTTCTTC.

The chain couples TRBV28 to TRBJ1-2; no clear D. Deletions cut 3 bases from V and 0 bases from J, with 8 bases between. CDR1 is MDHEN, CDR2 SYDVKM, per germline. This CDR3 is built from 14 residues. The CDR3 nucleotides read TGTGCCAGCAGTTTCGCCTCTTCTAACTATGGCTACACCTTC. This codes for CASSFASSNYGYTF.

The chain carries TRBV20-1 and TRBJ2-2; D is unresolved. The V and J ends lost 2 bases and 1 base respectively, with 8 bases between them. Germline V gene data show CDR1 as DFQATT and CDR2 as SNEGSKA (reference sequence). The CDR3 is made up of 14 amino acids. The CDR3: CSARKPGNTGELFF. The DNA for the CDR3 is TGCAGTGCTAGAAAGCCCGGGAACACCGGGGAGCTGTTTTTT.

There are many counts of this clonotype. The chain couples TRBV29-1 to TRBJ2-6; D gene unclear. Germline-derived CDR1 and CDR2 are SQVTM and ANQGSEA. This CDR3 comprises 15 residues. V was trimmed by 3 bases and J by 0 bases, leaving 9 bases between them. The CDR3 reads CSVDGGYSGANVLTF. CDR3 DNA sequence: TGCAGCGTTGATGGCGGCTACTCTGGGGCCAACGTCCTGACTTTC.

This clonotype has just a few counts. The CDR3 bases are TGTGCCAGTAGTATAGTTCGTCCGGGCAGGACGATCGCTAACTATGGCTACACCTTC. Translating gives CASSIVRPGRTIANYGYTF. J is TRBJ1-2 and V is TRBV19; D remains unclear. CDR3 length: 19 amino acids. Germline CDR1 is LNHDA and CDR2 is SQIVND (reference sequence). The V end lost 1 base, the J end lost 0 bases, and 21 bases lay between the germline ends.

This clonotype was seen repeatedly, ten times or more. The CDR3 spells CASSFEGASPLHF. The CDR3 nucleotides are TGTGCCAGCAGTTTCGAGGGGGCTTCACCCCTCCACTTT. The rearrangement uses TRBV12-3 or TRBV12-4 and TRBJ1-6; 7 nucleotides match TRBD1. The CDR3 contains 13 residues. Trimming cost V 3 bases and J 9 bases; bases outside gene matches: 2.